These 4 T cell receptor beta chains were sequenced from one sample in a study of identical twins. TCRdb reprocessed the 5' RACE reads via MiXCR and lists one record per CDR3 protein. The table records approximately 630,000 distinct CDR3 sequences, about 7.6% of them present only once. These same records also appear under a second study, on yellow fever vaccine responses in identical twins.

Sequencing was carried out using PBMCs. The receptors shown here come from a woman between 18 and 30 years old in good health.

This clonotype was seen a few times. The chain links TRBV20-1 to TRBJ2-1; 12 positions match TRBD2. The CDR3 extends over 17 amino acids. Trimming cost V 3 bases and J 10 bases; bases outside gene matches: 16. Germline CDR1 reads DFQATT; CDR2 reads SNEGSKA (reference sequence). CDR3 in amino acids: CSASRASGGGLVWEQFF. Here the CDR3 DNA reads TGCAGTGCTAGTAGGGCTAGCGGGGGGGGGTTAGTCTGGGAGCAGTTCTTC.

In its sample, this clonotype was seen many times. The rearrangement uses TRBV5-1 and TRBJ2-1; tentatively, D is TRBD1 (5 bases). This CDR3 comprises 14 residues. The germline gives CDR1 SGHRS, CDR2 YFSETQ. Trimming removed 0 bases from V and 5 bases from J, with 9 bases in between. Here the CDR3 DNA reads TGCGCCAGCAGCTTGGGACAGCAGAACAATGAGCAGTTCTTC. Amino acid sequence: CASSLGQQNNEQFF.

The chain is built from TRBV7-9 and TRBJ2-5; TRBD2 is a possible D gene (5 bases). This CDR3 is built from 14 residues. V was trimmed by 1 base and J by 4 bases, leaving 10 bases between them. Germline V gene sequence: CDR1 SEHNR, CDR2 FQNEAQ (reference sequence). This chain's CDR3 is CASSLEVGGETQYF. As DNA, the CDR3 is TGTGCCAGCAGCTTAGAGGTTGGAGGAGAGACCCAGTACTTC.

In its sample, this clonotype was seen a few times. V is TRBV10-3 and J is TRBJ1-2; 10 bases map to TRBD1. The V segment lost 6 bases and the J segment 3 bases; nucleotides outside the gene matches: 4. This CDR3 region has 14 residues. Germline V CDR1 and CDR2: ENHRY, SYGVKD. The chain's CDR3 is CAIRGGTGDYGYTF. CDR3 bases: TGTGCCATCAGAGGAGGGACAGGGGACTATGGCTACACCTTC.